The source of this T cell receptor beta chain is a study of control samples from healthy donors and cancer patients. V lost 6 bases and J lost 7, with 9 bases in between. Germline V gene sequence: CDR1 DFQATT, CDR2 SNEGSKA (reference sequence). The CDR3 is 11 residues long. Assay used: immunoSEQ multiplex PCR; TCRdb lists only in-frame clones, some missing. The sample consists of some 49,000 clones, approximately 90% of them appearing once. The origin of this receptor is a young man with colorectal cancer. J is TRBJ1-4 and V is TRBV20-1, with no clear D. The sequencing sample was made of PBMCs. As DNA, the CDR3 is TGCAGTGCCCCAGTTAGTGAAAAACTGTTTTTT. This translates into CSAPVSEKLFF.